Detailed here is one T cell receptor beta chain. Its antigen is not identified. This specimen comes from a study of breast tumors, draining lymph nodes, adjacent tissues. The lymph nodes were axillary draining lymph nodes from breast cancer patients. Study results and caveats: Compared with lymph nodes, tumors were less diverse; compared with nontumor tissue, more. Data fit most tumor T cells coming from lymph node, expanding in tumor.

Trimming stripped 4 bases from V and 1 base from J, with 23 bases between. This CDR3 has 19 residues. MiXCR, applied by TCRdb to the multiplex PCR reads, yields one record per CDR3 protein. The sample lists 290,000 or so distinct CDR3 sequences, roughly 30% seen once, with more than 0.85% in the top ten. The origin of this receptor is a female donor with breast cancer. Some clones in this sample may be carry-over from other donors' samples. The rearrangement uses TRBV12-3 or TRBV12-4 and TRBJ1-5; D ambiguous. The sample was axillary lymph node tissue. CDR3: CASSSGPEASFLSNQPQHF. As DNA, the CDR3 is TGTGCCAGCAGTTCTGGGCCAGAGGCCTCCTTTCTCAGCAATCAGCCCCAGCATTTT.